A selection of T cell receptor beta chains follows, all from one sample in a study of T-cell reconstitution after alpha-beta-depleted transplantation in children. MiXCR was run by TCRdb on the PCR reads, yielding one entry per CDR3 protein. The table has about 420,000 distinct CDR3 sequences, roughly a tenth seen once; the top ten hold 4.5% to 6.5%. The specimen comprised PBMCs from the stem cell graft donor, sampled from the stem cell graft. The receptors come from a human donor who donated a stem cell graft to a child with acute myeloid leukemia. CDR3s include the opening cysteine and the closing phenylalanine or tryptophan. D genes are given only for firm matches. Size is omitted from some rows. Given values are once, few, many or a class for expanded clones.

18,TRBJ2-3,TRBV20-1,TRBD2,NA,CSAQRAGTSGGFADTQYF,TGCAGTGCTCAGCGTGCCGGGACTAGCGGGGGGTTTGCAGATACGCAGTATTTT
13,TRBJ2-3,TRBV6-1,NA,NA,CATTCRGCNTQYF,TGTGCCACCACATGCAGGGGCTGTAATACGCAGTATTTT
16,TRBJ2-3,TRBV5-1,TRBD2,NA,CASSLDPGLDSDTQYF,TGCGCCAGCAGCTTGGACCCGGGACTAGACTCAGATACGCAGTATTTT
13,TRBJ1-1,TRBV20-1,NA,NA,CSARYSWDTEAFF,TGCAGTGCTAGATACAGCTGGGACACTGAAGCTTTCTTT
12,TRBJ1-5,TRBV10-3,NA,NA,CAIQGSDQPQHF,TGTGCCATACAGGGTTCGGATCAGCCCCAGCATTTT
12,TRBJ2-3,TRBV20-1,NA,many,CSASPQTDTQYF,TGCAGTGCTAGTCCCCAGACAGATACGCAGTATTTT
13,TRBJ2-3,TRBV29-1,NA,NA,CSVAAGGTDTQYF,TGCAGCGTTGCGGCAGGGGGCACAGATACGCAGTATTTT
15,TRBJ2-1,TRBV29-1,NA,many,CSVEDLAGIPHEQFF,TGCAGCGTTGAAGACTTGGCGGGAATTCCCCATGAGCAGTTCTTC
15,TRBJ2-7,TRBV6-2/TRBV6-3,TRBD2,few,CASSDRLAGAREQYF,TGTGCCAGCAGTGACAGACTAGCGGGAGCCCGCGAGCAGTACTTC
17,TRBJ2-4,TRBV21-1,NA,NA,CASSKPTSGKAKNIQYF,TGTGCCAGCAGCAAACCGACTAGCGGGAAGGCCAAAAACATTCAGTACTTC
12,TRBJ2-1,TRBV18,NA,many,CASSPFPGAEFF,TGTGCCAGCTCACCATTTCCGGGAGCTGAGTTCTTC
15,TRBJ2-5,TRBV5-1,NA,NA,CASSSSSTVQETQYF,TGCGCCAGCAGCTCCTCGTCGACAGTACAAGAGACCCAGTACTTC
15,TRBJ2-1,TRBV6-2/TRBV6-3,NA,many,CASSSADAGVNEQFF,TGTGCCAGCAGTTCAGCGGACGCCGGGGTGAATGAGCAGTTCTTC
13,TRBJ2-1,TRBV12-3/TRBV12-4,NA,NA,CASSTRLLGEQFF,TGTGCCAGCAGTACGCGACTCTTGGGTGAGCAGTTCTTC
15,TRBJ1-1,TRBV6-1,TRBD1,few,CASSELGQGGAEAFF,TGTGCCAGCAGTGAATTGGGCCAGGGGGGGGCTGAAGCTTTCTTT
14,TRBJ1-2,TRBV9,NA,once,CASGVAPTGNGYTF,TGTGCCAGCGGCGTAGCCCCCACAGGGAACGGCTACACCTTC
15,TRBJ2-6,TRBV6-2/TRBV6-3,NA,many,CASSYRFSGANVLTF,TGTGCCAGCAGTTACCGGTTCTCTGGGGCCAACGTCCTGACTTTC
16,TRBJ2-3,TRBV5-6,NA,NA,CASSSRGTFSTDTQYF,TGTGCCAGCAGCTCCCGCGGGACATTTAGCACAGATACGCAGTATTTT
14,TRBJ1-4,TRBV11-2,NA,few,CASSLNSTNEKLFF,TGTGCCAGCAGCCTCAACTCAACTAATGAAAAACTGTTTTTT
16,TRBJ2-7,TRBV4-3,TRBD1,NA,CASSPSSTGTYHEQYF,TGCGCCAGCAGCCCGTCGTCGACAGGGACCTACCACGAGCAGTACTTC